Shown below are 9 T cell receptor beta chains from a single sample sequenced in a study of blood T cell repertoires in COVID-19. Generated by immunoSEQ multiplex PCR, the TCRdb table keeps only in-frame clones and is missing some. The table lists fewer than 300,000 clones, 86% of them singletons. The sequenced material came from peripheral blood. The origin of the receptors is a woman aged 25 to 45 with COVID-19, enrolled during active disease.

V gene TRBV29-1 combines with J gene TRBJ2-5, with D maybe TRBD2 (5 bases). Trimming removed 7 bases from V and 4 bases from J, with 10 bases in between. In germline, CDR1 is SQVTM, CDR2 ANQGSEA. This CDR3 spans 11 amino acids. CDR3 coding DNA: TGCAGCGCTAGCCTAGGAGAGACCCAGTACTTC. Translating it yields CSASLGETQYF.

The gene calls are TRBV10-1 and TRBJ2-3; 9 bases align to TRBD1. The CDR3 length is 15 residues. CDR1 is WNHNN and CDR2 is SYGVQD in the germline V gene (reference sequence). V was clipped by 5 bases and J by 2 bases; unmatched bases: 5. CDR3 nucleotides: TGCGCCAGCAGTTTACAGGGGGCCCCCACAGATACGCAGTATTTT. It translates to CASSLQGAPTDTQYF.

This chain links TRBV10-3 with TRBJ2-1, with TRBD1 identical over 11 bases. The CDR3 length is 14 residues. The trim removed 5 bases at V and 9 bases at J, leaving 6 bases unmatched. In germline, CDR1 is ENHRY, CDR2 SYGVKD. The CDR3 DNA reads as TGTGCCATCAGTAGGGACAGGGGGATGAGTGAGCAGTTCTTC. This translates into CAISRDRGMSEQFF.

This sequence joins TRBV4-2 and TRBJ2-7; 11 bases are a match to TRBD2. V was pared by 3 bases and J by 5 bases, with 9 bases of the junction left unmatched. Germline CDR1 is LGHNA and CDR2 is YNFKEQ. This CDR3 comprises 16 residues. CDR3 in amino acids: CASSQLGLAGEHEQYF. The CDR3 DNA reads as TGTGCCAGCAGCCAGCTCGGACTAGCGGGCGAACACGAGCAGTACTTC.

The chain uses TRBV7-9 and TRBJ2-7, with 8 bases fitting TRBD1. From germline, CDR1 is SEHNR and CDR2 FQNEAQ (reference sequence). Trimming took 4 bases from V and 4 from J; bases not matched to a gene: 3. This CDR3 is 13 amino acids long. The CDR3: CASSSTGDYEQYF. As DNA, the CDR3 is TGTGCCAGCAGCTCGACAGGGGATTACGAGCAGTACTTC.

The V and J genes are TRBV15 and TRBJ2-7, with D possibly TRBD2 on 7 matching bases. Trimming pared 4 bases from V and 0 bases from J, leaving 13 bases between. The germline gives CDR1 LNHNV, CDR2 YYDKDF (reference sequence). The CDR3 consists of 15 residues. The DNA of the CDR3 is TGTGCCACCAGCAAGGGGGGGGAGAGCTCCTACGAGCAGTACTTC. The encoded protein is CATSKGGESSYEQYF.

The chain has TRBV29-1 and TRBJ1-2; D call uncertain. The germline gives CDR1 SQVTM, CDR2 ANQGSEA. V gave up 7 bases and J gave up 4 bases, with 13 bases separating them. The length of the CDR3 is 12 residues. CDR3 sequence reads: CSATPEGYGYTF. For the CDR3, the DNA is TGCAGCGCAACCCCGGAGGGCTATGGCTACACCTTC.

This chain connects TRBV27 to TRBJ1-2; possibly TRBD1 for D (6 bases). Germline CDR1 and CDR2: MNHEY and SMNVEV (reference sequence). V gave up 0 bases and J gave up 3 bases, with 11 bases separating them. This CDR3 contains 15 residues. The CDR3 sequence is CASSLSVDSDYGYTF. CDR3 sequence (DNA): TGTGCCAGCAGTTTATCGGTGGACAGCGACTATGGCTACACCTTC.

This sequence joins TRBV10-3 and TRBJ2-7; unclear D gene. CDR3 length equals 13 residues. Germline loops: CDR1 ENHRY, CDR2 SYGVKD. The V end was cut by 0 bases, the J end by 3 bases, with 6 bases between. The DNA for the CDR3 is TGTGCCATCAGTGAGTCCGAGAACTACGAGCAGTACTTC. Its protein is CAISESENYEQYF.